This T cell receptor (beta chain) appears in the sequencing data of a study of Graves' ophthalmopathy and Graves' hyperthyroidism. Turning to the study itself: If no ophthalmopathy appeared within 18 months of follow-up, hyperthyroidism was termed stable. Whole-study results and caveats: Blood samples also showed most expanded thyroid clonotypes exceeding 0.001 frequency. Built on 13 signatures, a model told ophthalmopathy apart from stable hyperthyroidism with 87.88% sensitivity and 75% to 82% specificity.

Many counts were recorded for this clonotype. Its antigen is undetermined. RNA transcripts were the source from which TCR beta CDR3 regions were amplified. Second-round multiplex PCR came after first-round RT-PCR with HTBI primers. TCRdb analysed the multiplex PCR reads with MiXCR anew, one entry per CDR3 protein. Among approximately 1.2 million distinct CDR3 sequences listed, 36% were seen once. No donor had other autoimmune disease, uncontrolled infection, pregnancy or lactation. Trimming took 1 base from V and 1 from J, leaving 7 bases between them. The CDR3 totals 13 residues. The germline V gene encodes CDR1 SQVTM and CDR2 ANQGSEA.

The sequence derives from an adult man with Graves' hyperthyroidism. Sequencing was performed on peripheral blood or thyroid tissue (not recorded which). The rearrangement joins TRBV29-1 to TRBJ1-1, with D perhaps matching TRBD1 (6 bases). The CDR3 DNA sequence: TGCAGCGTTGAAGGGACAGCGAACACTGAAGCTTTCTTT. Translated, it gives CSVEGTANTEAFF.